The next 25 T cell receptor beta chains were all read from a single sample in a study of T cell responses to AZD1222 COVID-19 vaccine. Method: immunoSEQ multiplex PCR; TCRdb's copy keeps in-frame clones and lacks some. The data show 90,000 to 95,000 clones, about nine tenths seen once. The source material was peripheral blood, sampled on day 0 of AZD1222 vaccination. The receptors derive from an adult in good health.

The rearrangement uses TRBV2 and TRBJ1-5, with a tentative D call TRBD1 (5 bases). Germline values: CDR1 SNHLY, CDR2 FYNNEI. This CDR3 has 14 residues. The V gene lost 8 bases and the J gene lost 0 bases, with 11 bases spanning the gap. The CDR3 protein is CASREDNSNQPQHF. Written as DNA, the CDR3 is TGTGCCAGCCGGGAGGACAATAGCAATCAGCCCCAGCATTTT. Using reference TRBV2 and TRBJ1-5 for the parts outside the CDR3, the full variable domain is EPEVTQTPSHQVTQMGQEVILRCVPISNHLYFYWYRQILGQKVEFLVSFYNNEISEKSEIFDDQFSVERPDGSNFTLKIRSTKLEDSAMYFCASREDNSNQPQHFGDGTRLSIL.

The CDR3 here is CASSSRLAGEGEQYF. CDR3 nucleotide sequence: TGCGCCAGCAGCTCACGTCTAGCGGGAGAGGGCGAGCAGTACTTC. The chain is built from TRBV5-1 and TRBJ2-7; 10 bases are a match to TRBD2. The V and J ends lost 3 bases and 6 bases, in that order; junction bases with no gene match: 9. Germline V lookup: CDR1 SGHRS, CDR2 YFSETQ. This CDR3 is built from 15 residues.

The chain has TRBV7-9 and TRBJ1-3; D is unclear. V lost 6 bases to trimming and J lost 0 bases, with 15 bases between them. Germline V gene lookup returns CDR1 SEHNR and CDR2 FQNEAQ (reference sequence). This CDR3 contains 16 residues. CDR3 loop: CASSPEGSPSGNTIYF. CDR3 coding DNA: TGTGCCAGCAGTCCGGAAGGGTCCCCCTCTGGAAACACCATATATTTT.

This chain links TRBV18 with TRBJ1-2; D is unclear. The CDR3 covers 11 residues. The germline gives CDR1 KGHSH, CDR2 LQKENI. V was shortened by 3 bases and J by 8 bases, with 7 bases between the two germline ends. The CDR3 DNA is TGTGCCAGCTCACCTCGCCTCGGCTACACCTTC. This sequence encodes CASSPRLGYTF.

The CDR3 DNA reads TGTGCCAGTAGTCCTTCGTCTAGCGGCCACGAGCAGTACTTC. The encoded protein is CASSPSSSGHEQYF. V gene TRBV19 combines with J gene TRBJ2-7; TRBD2 matches at 7 bases. The V and J ends lost 5 bases and 5 bases, in that order; junction bases with no gene match: 9. Germline-derived CDR1 and CDR2 are LNHDA and SQIVND (reference sequence). The CDR3 is 14 amino acids. Full variable domain (rest looked up from reference TRBV19 and TRBJ2-7): DGGITQSPKYLFRKEGQNVTLSCEQNLNHDAMYWYRQDPGQGLRLIYYSQIVNDFQKGDIAEGYSVSREKKESFPLTVTSAQKNPTAFYLCASSPSSSGHEQYFGPGTRLTVT.

This chain uses TRBV7-3 with TRBJ1-1, with 8 bases identical to TRBD1. CDR1 and CDR2 from the germline V gene are SGHTA and FQGTGA. V gave up 0 bases and J gave up 6 bases; unmatched junction bases: 3. The CDR3 is 14 residues long. Written as DNA, the CDR3 is TGTGCCAGCAGCTTAACGGACAGGGACCCTGAAGCTTTCTTT. It translates to CASSLTDRDPEAFF. Complete variable domain (other parts from reference TRBV7-3 and TRBJ1-1): GAGVSQTPSNKVTEKGKYVELRCDPISGHTALYWYRQSLGQGPEFLIYFQGTGAADDSGLPNDRFFAVRPEGSVSTLKIQRTERGDSAVYLCASSLTDRDPEAFFGQGTRLTVV.

This chain links TRBV3-1 (or the pseudogene TRBV3-2) with TRBJ1-3; no reliable D call. V was trimmed by 4 bases and J by 3 bases, leaving 13 bases between them. The CDR3 contains 15 residues. Germline V gene sequence: CDR1 LGHDT, CDR2 YNNKEL (reference sequence). The CDR3 protein is CASSPKGFSGNTIYF. The CDR3 region has the DNA TGTGCCAGCAGCCCGAAGGGCTTCAGTGGAAACACCATATATTTT.

The rearrangement links TRBV19 to TRBJ2-3; possibly TRBD1 for D (5 bases). V lost 5 bases to trimming and J lost 6 bases, with 12 bases between them. The length of the CDR3 is 13 residues. Germline V lookup: CDR1 LNHDA, CDR2 SQIVND (reference sequence). CDR3 coding DNA: TGTGCCAGTAGTGGGGCTAGAACTGATACGCAGTATTTT. It encodes CASSGARTDTQYF.

The V and J genes are TRBV2 and TRBJ2-1, with 13 bases lining up with TRBD2. After removal of 4 bases from V and 9 bases from J, the junction contained 3 bases not matched to a gene. The germline V gene encodes CDR1 SNHLY and CDR2 FYNNEI. This CDR3 has 14 residues. CDR3 in amino acids: CASSVGLAGPEQFF. CDR3 coding DNA: TGTGCCAGCAGTGTGGGACTAGCGGGACCTGAGCAGTTCTTC.

CDR3 bases: TGTGCCAGCAGTGTAGCCTCTGGAAACACCATATATTTT. It yields the protein CASSVASGNTIYF. The chain combines TRBV6-1 with TRBJ1-3; no clear D. V was cut by 4 bases and J by 0 bases, with 4 bases left in between. CDR3 length equals 13 residues. Germline lookup yields CDR1 MNHNS and CDR2 SASEGT.

This sequence joins TRBV6-5 and TRBJ2-7; D possibly matches TRBD1 or TRBD2 (6 bases each). The CDR3 consists of 16 residues. Per the germline V gene, CDR1 is MNHEY and CDR2 is SVGAGI. Deletions cut 2 bases from V and 7 bases from J, with 21 bases between. The CDR3 here is CASSYVGGGSGLEQYF. CDR3 nucleotides: TGTGCCAGCAGTTACGTGGGGGGCGGTTCTGGTTTAGAGCAGTACTTC.

This chain's CDR3 is CASSFDRDTLAFF. The CDR3 nucleotides are TGTGCCAGCAGTTTTGATCGGGACACCTTGGCTTTCTTT. The chain employs TRBV27 and TRBJ1-1; D is perhaps TRBD1 (6 bases). V lost 3 bases, J lost 11 bases, and 16 bases lay in between. The CDR3 totals 13 residues. CDR1 is MNHEY and CDR2 is SMNVEV in the germline V gene (reference sequence).

The chain joins TRBV19 to TRBJ2-2; D is possibly TRBD1 (6 bases). The germline V gene encodes CDR1 LNHDA and CDR2 SQIVND (reference sequence). This CDR3 contains 15 residues. Trimming removed 3 bases from V and 3 bases from J, with 11 bases in between. The CDR3 sequence is CASSIGDTDTGELFF. Here the CDR3 DNA reads TGTGCCAGTAGTATCGGGGACACAGACACCGGGGAGCTGTTTTTT.

This clone was picked up one time. V is TRBV28 and J is TRBJ1-2, with TRBD1 identical over 8 bases. Germline V CDR1 and CDR2: MDHEN, SYDVKM. This CDR3 has 14 residues. V shed 5 bases, J shed 4 bases, and the junction held 6 bases outside the gene matches. Written as DNA, the CDR3 is TGTGCCAGCAGTCCGCCGGACAGGGCCTATGGCTACACCTTC. Amino acid sequence: CASSPPDRAYGYTF.

The V gene is TRBV10-3, the J gene TRBJ1-4, with TRBD1 as a possible D gene (5 bases). The CDR3 sequence is 17 residues long. CDR1 and CDR2 from the germline V gene are ENHRY and SYGVKD. The V gene lost 4 bases and the J gene lost 0 bases, with 15 bases spanning the gap. CDR3 sequence (DNA): TGTGCCATCAGTGGGGGGGGACGGTTTGCAACTAATGAAAAACTGTTTTTT. It yields the protein CAISGGGRFATNEKLFF.

The chain couples TRBV29-1 to TRBJ2-1, with no clear D. The CDR3 has 15 residues. The germline V gene has CDR1 SQVTM and CDR2 ANQGSEA. The V end lost 4 bases, the J end lost 0 bases, and 13 bases lay between the germline ends. CDR3 nucleotide sequence: TGCAGCGTTGTAGGCGGTTACAGCTCCTACAATGAGCAGTTCTTC. Translating it yields CSVVGGYSSYNEQFF.

The chain carries TRBV29-1 and TRBJ2-7, with TRBD2 identical over 10 bases. CDR1 SQVTM and CDR2 ANQGSEA come from the germline V gene. Trimming cost V 6 bases and J 5 bases; bases outside gene matches: 7. There are 13 residues in the CDR3. The CDR3 loop reads CSVGHGLADEQYF. In DNA form, the CDR3 reads TGCAGCGTGGGACACGGACTAGCGGACGAGCAGTACTTC.

This chain connects TRBV5-1 to TRBJ1-1; no clear D. The germline CDR1 and CDR2 sequences are SGHRS and YFSETQ. The length of the CDR3 is 13 residues. V was pared by 4 bases and J by 3 bases, with 10 bases between. The DNA for the CDR3 is TGCGCCAGCAGCAAGATAGACCACACTGAAGCTTTCTTT. Its protein is CASSKIDHTEAFF.

The chain uses TRBV4-1 and TRBJ2-7; D gene ambiguous. CDR3 length: 15 residues. Germline assignment: CDR1 MGHRA and CDR2 YSYEKL. Trimming took off 1 base at V and 3 bases at J, with 13 bases between the two ends. CDR3 in amino acids: CASSQGLFPRYEQYF. The CDR3 coding sequence is TGCGCCAGCAGCCAAGGGCTTTTCCCCCGCTACGAGCAGTACTTC.

As for this clone: A read error may produce the germline difference seen at one junction end. This sequence joins TRBV6-1 and TRBJ2-7; 10 positions agree with TRBD2. The length of the CDR3 is 14 residues. Germline CDR1 reads MNHNS; CDR2 reads SASEGT. CDR3 sequence (DNA): TGTGCCAGCAGTGAAGGGCTAGCGGGAGTGTTATCGGACTTC. Protein product: CASSEGLAGVLSDF.

This clone was seen once. This chain connects TRBV7-2 to TRBJ2-3, with D uncertain. The CDR3 runs 13 residues. Per germline, CDR1 SGHTA and CDR2 FQGNSA. The germline V and J ends were trimmed by 1 base and 4 bases, with 6 bases remaining between them. CDR3 loop: CASSLDRADTQYF. CDR3 DNA: TGTGCCAGCAGCTTAGATCGGGCAGATACGCAGTATTTT.

V and J are TRBV6-1 and TRBJ1-5; 7 bases are shared with TRBD1. The germline V gene encodes CDR1 MNHNS and CDR2 SASEGT. This CDR3 region has 17 residues. V shed 0 bases and J 0 bases; nucleotides not matched to a gene: 5. In nucleotides, the CDR3 is TGTGCCAGCAGTGAAGCCTCCGGGACAGATAGCAATCAGCCCCAGCATTTT. It codes for CASSEASGTDSNQPQHF.

This sequence joins TRBV7-2 and TRBJ1-4, with D unclear. From germline, CDR1 is SGHTA and CDR2 FQGNSA. Trimming removed 6 bases at V and 7 bases at J, with 18 bases between. The CDR3 loop spans 15 amino acids. Here the CDR3 reads CASSRLQRSGEKLFF. In nucleotides, the CDR3 is TGTGCCAGCAGTAGACTACAGAGGAGTGGTGAAAAACTGTTTTTT.

This clone showed up just a few times. J is TRBJ1-2 and V is TRBV7-9; weak D call: TRBD1 (5 bases). This CDR3 has 13 residues. Per the germline V gene, CDR1 is SEHNR and CDR2 is FQNEAQ (reference sequence). Trimming took off 5 bases at V and 4 bases at J, with 11 bases between the two ends. CDR3 amino acids: CASSVSGAYGYTF. CDR3 bases: TGTGCCAGCAGCGTATCCGGGGCCTATGGCTACACCTTC.

This clone was detected only once. This sequence joins TRBV7-2 and TRBJ2-7; a weak D match, TRBD2 (5 bases). Germline CDR1 reads SGHTA; CDR2 reads FQGNSA. The V gene lost 0 bases and the J gene lost 4 bases, with 7 bases spanning the gap. This CDR3 region has 13 residues. CDR3 sequence reads: CASSLAPGYEQYF. In DNA form, the CDR3 reads TGTGCCAGCAGCTTAGCGCCGGGGTACGAGCAGTACTTC.